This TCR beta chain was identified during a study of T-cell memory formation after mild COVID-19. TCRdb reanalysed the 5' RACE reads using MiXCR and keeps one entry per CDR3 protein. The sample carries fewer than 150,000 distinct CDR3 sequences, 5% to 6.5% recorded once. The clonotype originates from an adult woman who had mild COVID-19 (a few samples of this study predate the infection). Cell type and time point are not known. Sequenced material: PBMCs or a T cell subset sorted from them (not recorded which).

The CDR3 here is CASSFFQESEAFF. The CDR3 DNA sequence: TGTGCCAGCAGCTTTTTTCAGGAATCTGAAGCTTTCTTT. The rearrangement uses TRBV7-9 and TRBJ1-1, with D unclear. The CDR3 is made up of 13 amino acids. Trimming cost V 3 bases and J 6 bases, with 11 bases left between them. The germline CDR1 and CDR2 sequences are SEHNR and FQNEAQ (reference sequence).